The clone carrying this T cell receptor beta chain turned up a few times. Its specificity is not known. Described treatment: roughly 11-day PBMC culture with coronavirus spike peptide pools or control peptides (ViraFEST assay). Harvesting of the unexposed donor's CD4+ T cells predated the COVID-19 pandemic (2011-2018). For ViraFEST, peptide pools expanded antigen-specific T cells, after which the TCRs were sequenced. It was SARS-CoV-2 S/N and four cold-coronavirus spikes that probed unexposed-donor CD4+ T cells, cells permitting. At the Johns Hopkins FTIC core, DNA taken from cultured CD4+ T cells was sequenced by way of the Oncomine TCR Beta short-read assay. The source of extracted genomic DNA was cultured CD4+ T cells. Each CDR3 protein is one row after TCRdb ran MiXCR on the PCR reads. The sample holds some 7,000 distinct CDR3 sequences, 35% to 45% seen once. The data were taken from a study of vaccination and CD4 T cells after COVID-19.

The CDR3 is 14 residues long. Germline CDR1 SGHRS, CDR2 YFSETQ. V was shortened by 0 bases and J by 5 bases, with 11 bases between the two germline ends. This clonotype originated in a human donor in good health. The sample comprised CD4+ T cells from blood, cultured in vitro. The chain has TRBV5-1 and TRBJ1-1; D is unresolved. Here the CDR3 DNA reads TGCGCCAGCAGCTTGGGGGCGAGTGGGACTGAAGCTTTCTTT. This gives the protein CASSLGASGTEAFF.